Listed here are 5 T cell receptor beta chains from one sample, sequenced in a study of tumor-infiltrating lymphocytes in primary liver carcinoma. Production of TCR beta cDNA used roughly 500 ng total RNA together with a constant-region primer. Slightly modified ARM-PCR with three nested multiplex PCR rounds yielded TCR beta libraries. The first two PCR rounds used TRBV1-TRBV30 primers with a Cbeta primer, nine to ten cycles each. One entry per CDR3 protein results from TCRdb running MiXCR on the multiplex PCR reads. The profile shows some 190,000 distinct CDR3 sequences, around 81% of them singletons. Each 20-30 mg portion of unsorted bulk tissue served as the source for co-extraction of RNA and DNA. Material: tumor tissue from primary liver carcinoma. These receptors were taken from a man aged 35-49 years with primary liver carcinoma and hepatitis B virus infection.

The V gene is TRBV7-9, the J gene TRBJ2-5; D may be TRBD2 (7 bases). Germline V gives CDR1 SEHNR, CDR2 FQNEAQ (reference sequence). The CDR3 is 15 amino acids. With 3 bases removed from V and 3 bases from J, the gap between germline ends came to 14 bases. This chain's CDR3 is CASSFWIGGEETQYF. The CDR3 bases are TGTGCCAGCAGCTTCTGGATAGGGGGGGAAGAGACCCAGTACTTC.

To note about this clonotype: This could be a read error, since a much larger clone is one nucleotide away. The rearrangement links TRBV6-4 to TRBJ2-2; TRBD2 might be the D (6 bases). CDR3 length: 15 residues. Germline CDR1 and CDR2: MRHNA and SNTAGT. This chain's CDR3 is CASSEDESNTGGLFF. The CDR3 coding sequence is TGTGCCAGCAGTGAGGACGAGTCGAACACCGGGGGGCTGTTTTTT.

Points on this clonotype: This may stem from a read error, because a much larger clone lies one nucleotide away. This chain connects TRBV30 to TRBJ2-3; the D gene is possibly TRBD2 (5 bases). The CDR3 extends over 15 amino acids. V gave up 4 bases and J gave up 0 bases, with 14 bases separating them. Germline lookup yields CDR1 GTSNPN and CDR2 SVGIG (reference sequence). DNA of the CDR3: TGTGCCTGGACTGTACTAGTGGGCAGCACAGATACGCAGTATTTT. This sequence encodes CAWTVLVGSTDTQYF. The variable domain in full, completed from reference TRBV30 and TRBJ2-3, reads SQTIHQWPATLVQPVGSPLSLECTVEGTSNPNLYWYRQAAGRGLQLLFYSVGIGQISSEVPQNLSASRPQDRQFILSSKKLLLSDSGFYLCAWTVLVGSTDTQYFGPGTRLTVL.

This clonotype was detected ten times or more. The chain employs TRBV10-1 and TRBJ2-7; maybe TRBD1 (6 bases). CDR3 length: 13 residues. Trimming stripped 7 bases from V and 6 bases from J, with 16 bases between. Germline V lookup: CDR1 WNHNN, CDR2 SYGVQD (reference sequence). DNA for the CDR3: TGCGCCAGCACCGCAATCCTAGGGGGCGAGCAGTACTTC. This sequence encodes CASTAILGGEQYF.

For this clonotype: Relative to the germline gene, one junction end is altered; a read error may explain this. The chain couples TRBV29-1 to TRBJ2-3; no definite D call. Per the germline V gene, CDR1 is SQVTM and CDR2 is ANQGSEA. The CDR3 sequence is 14 residues long. CDR3 in amino acids: CSLAGGDSRDTQYF. In DNA form, the CDR3 reads TGCAGCCTTGCTGGCGGAGATAGCAGAGATACGCAGTATTTT.